The T cell receptor (beta chain) under discussion was sequenced for a study of T cells in Graves' hyperthyroidism and ophthalmopathy. At least ten counts were recorded for this clonotype. Patients were excluded for uncontrolled infection, other autoimmune disease, pregnancy or lactation. Fresh 10 ml peripheral blood yielded PBMCs. The CDR3 length is 14 residues. Germline lookup yields CDR1 MGHRA and CDR2 YSYEKL. The V end lost 0 bases, the J end lost 1 base, and 7 bases lay between the germline ends. RNA transcripts were the template for amplifying TCR beta CDR3 regions. RT-PCR in the first round (using the HTBI primer set) targeted the TCR CDR3. TCRdb re-derived calls from the multiplex PCR reads in MiXCR, one entry per CDR3 protein. This table has 450,000 to 650,000 distinct CDR3 sequences, 12% to 15% appearing once.

This sequence was found in a woman aged 18-29 years with Graves' ophthalmopathy. This chain joins TRBV4-1 and TRBJ2-7; D perhaps matches TRBD2 (5 bases). The material sequenced was blood. Here the CDR3 reads CASSQEADSYEQYF. The CDR3 nucleotides are TGCGCCAGCAGCCAAGAAGCGGATTCCTACGAGCAGTACTTC.